There are a few counts of the clone carrying this T cell receptor (beta chain). TCRdb fed the 5' RACE reads into MiXCR, producing one record per CDR3 protein. The profile shows about 62,000 distinct CDR3 sequences, 25% to 30% of them singletons. Germline CDR1 reads SGHTA; CDR2 reads FQGNSA. This CDR3 is 15 amino acids long. Trimming took off 5 bases at V and 2 bases at J, with 12 bases between the two ends. The chain carries TRBV7-2 and TRBJ2-2, with a weak D call TRBD2 (6 bases). This clonotype was obtained from a female donor with breast cancer. The sample comprised tumor-infiltrating naive CD4+ T cells sorted from the breast tumor. As for subset: naive CD4+ T cells, CD4+CD45RA+CD25-. CDR3 DNA: TGTGCCAGCAGCGGCCGGACTACAAACACCGGGGAGCTGTTTTTT. Encoded protein: CASSGRTTNTGELFF.